This record looks at one T cell receptor beta chain sequence and its context. Antigen specificity is unknown. These data come from a study of cytomegalovirus exposure and HLA in healthy donors. This CDR3 is 12 amino acids long. CDR1 and CDR2 (germline): SGHRS, YFSETQ. The junction had 3 bases not matched to a gene; V was cut back by 4 bases and J by 9 bases. Primers for the PCR totalled 60 Vbeta and 13 Jbeta. Generated by immunoSEQ multiplex PCR, the TCRdb table keeps only in-frame clones and is missing some. The table shows around 130,000 clones, with approximately 8.6% occurring only once. Regarding the study as a whole: Among CMV-associated TCR beta chains, most appeared HLA-restricted in a later analysis. Later on, an analysis found that several of the most significant clusters appeared to be linked to common viral pathogens, which included parvovirus B19.

The rearrangement joins TRBV5-1 to TRBJ2-5, with TRBD1 matching 10 bases. The source material was PBMCs. The origin of this receptor is a woman aged 40 to 55 in good health and CMV-seropositive. This chain's CDR3 is CASSPGQGAQYF. Here the CDR3 DNA reads TGCGCCAGCAGCCCAGGACAGGGGGCCCAGTACTTC.